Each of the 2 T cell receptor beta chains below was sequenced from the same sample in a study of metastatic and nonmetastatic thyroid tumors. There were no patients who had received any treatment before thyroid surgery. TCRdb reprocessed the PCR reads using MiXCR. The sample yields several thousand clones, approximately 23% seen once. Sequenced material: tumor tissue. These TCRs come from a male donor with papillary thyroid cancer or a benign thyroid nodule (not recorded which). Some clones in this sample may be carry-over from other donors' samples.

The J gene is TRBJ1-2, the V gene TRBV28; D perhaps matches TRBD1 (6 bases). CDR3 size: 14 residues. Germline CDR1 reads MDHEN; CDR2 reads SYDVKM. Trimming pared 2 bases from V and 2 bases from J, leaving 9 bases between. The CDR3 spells CASSLGTPNYGYTF. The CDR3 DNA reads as TGTGCCAGCAGTTTAGGGACACCGAACTATGGCTACACCTTC.

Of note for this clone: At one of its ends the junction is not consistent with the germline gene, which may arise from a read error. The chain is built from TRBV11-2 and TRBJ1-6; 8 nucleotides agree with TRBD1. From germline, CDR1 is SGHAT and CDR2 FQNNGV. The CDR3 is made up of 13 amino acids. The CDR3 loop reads CASSLPGTGKRNF. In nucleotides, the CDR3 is TGTGCCAGCAGCTTGCCCGGGACAGGCAAAAGAAACTTT.